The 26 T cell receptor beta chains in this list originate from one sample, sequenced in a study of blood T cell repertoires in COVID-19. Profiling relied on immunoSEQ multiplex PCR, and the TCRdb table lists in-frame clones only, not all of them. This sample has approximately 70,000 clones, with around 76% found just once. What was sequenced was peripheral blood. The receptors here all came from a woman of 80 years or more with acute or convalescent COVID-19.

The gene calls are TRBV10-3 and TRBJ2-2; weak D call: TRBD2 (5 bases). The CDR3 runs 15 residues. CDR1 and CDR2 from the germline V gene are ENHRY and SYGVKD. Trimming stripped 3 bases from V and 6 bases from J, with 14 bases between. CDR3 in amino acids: CAISDRRDFAGELFF. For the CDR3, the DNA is TGTGCCATCAGTGACCGACGGGATTTCGCCGGGGAGCTGTTTTTT.

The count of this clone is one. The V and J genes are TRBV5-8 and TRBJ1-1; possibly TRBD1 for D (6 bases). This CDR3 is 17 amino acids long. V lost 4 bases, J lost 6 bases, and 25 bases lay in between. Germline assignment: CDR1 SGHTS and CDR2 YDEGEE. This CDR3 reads CASSPEGGGYWASEAFF. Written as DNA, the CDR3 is TGTGCCAGCAGCCCAGAAGGGGGGGGCTACTGGGCCTCTGAAGCTTTCTTT.

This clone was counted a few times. The CDR3, as DNA: TGTGCCAGCAGTCCCGTAAGGGAGGCTTTCTTT. Amino acids: CASSPVREAFF. The chain joins TRBV6-2 or TRBV6-3 to TRBJ1-1; no clear D. Trimming took 5 bases from V and 11 from J, leaving 12 bases between them. The CDR3 runs to 11 residues. Germline lookup yields CDR1 MNHEY and CDR2 SVGEGT.

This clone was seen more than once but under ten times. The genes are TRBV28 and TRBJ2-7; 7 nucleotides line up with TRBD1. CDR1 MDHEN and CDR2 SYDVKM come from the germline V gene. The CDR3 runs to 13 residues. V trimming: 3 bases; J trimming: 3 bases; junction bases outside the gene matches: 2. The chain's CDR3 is CASSLAGGYEQYF. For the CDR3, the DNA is TGTGCCAGCAGTTTGGCAGGGGGCTACGAGCAGTACTTC.

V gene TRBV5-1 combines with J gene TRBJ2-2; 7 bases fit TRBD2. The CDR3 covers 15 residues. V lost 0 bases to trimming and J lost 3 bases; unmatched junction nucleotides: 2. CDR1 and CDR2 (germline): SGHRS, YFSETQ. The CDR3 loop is CASSLDGGDTGELFF. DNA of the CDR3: TGCGCCAGCAGCTTGGATGGGGGGGACACCGGGGAGCTGTTTTTT.

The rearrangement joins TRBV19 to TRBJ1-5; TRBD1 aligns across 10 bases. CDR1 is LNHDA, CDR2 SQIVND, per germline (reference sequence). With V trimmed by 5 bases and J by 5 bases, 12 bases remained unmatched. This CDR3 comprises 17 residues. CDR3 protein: CASSPRSGTGAYQPQHF. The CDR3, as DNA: TGTGCCAGTAGTCCCCGTTCCGGGACAGGGGCATATCAGCCCCAGCATTTT.

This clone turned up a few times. CDR3 bases: TGCGCCAGCAGTGAACGACAGAGGAACACTGAAGCTTTCTTT. Protein: CASSERQRNTEAFF. The J gene is TRBJ1-1, the V gene TRBV10-2, with D possibly TRBD1 on 5 matching bases. CDR1 and CDR2 (germline): WSHSY, SAAADI. The V and J ends lost 3 bases and 1 base respectively, with 9 bases between them. This CDR3 comprises 14 residues.

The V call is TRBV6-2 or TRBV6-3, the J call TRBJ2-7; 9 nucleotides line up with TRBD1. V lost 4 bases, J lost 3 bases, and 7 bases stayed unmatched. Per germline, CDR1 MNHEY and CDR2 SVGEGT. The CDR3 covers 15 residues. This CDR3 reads CASSSWTGEDYEQYF. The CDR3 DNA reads TGTGCCAGCAGTTCCTGGACAGGGGAGGACTACGAGCAGTACTTC.

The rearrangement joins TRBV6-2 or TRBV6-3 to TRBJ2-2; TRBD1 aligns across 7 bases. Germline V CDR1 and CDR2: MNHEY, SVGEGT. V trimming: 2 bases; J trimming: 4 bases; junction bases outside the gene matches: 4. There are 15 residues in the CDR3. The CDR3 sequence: CASSYRDSSTGELFF. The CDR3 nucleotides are TGTGCCAGCAGTTACAGGGACAGCAGCACCGGGGAGCTGTTTTTT.

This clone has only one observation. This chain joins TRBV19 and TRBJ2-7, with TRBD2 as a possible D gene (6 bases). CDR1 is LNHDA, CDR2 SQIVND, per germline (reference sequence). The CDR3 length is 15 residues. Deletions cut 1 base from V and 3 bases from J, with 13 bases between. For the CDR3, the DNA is TGTGCCAGTAGTATAGGGGACGGGGGTTTCTACGAGCAGTACTTC. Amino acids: CASSIGDGGFYEQYF.

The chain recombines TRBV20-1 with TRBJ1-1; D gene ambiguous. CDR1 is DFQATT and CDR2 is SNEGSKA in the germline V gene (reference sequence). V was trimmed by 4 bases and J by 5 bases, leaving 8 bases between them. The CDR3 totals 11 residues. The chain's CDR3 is CSAKGRTEAFF. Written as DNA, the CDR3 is TGCAGTGCTAAAGGGAGGACTGAAGCTTTCTTT.

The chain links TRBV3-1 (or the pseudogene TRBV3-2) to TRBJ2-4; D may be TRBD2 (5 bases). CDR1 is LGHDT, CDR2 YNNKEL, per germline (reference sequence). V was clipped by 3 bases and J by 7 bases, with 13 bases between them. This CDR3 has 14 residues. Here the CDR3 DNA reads TGTGCCAGCAGCCATGCCTCCTCGGGGAACATTCAGTACTTC. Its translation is CASSHASSGNIQYF.

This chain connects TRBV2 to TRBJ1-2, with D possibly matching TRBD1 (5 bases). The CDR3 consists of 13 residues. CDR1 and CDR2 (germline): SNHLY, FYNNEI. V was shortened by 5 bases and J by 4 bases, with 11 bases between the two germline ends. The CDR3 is CASSIRGVYGYTF. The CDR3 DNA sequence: TGTGCCAGCAGTATTAGGGGTGTCTATGGCTACACCTTC.

The DNA for the CDR3 is TGTGCCAGTAGAAGCGGGAGCACCGCCGGGGAGCTGTTTTTT. Its translation: CASRSGSTAGELFF. This chain uses TRBV19 with TRBJ2-2; 8 nucleotides agree with TRBD2. Losses at the gene ends were 6 bases for V and 6 bases for J; bases not matched to a gene: 6. Germline loops: CDR1 LNHDA, CDR2 SQIVND (reference sequence). The CDR3 covers 14 residues.

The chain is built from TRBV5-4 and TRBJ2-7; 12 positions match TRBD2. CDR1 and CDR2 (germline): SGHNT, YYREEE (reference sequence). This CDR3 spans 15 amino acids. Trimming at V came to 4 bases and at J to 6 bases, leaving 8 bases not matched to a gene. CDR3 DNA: TGTGCCAGCAGCATACCTAGCGGGAGGGCCCCCGAGCAGTACTTC. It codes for CASSIPSGRAPEQYF.

CDR3 nucleotide sequence: TGTGCCAGCAGCCAAGCCCTAGCGGGAGTAGGTACCGGGGAGCTGTTTTTT. Its protein is CASSQALAGVGTGELFF. The chain is built from TRBV3-1 (or the pseudogene TRBV3-2) and TRBJ2-2, with 10 bases identical to TRBD2. J gave up 5 bases and V 1 base, and 7 bases lay outside the gene matches. This CDR3 has 17 amino acids. The germline gives CDR1 LGHDT, CDR2 YNNKEL (reference sequence).

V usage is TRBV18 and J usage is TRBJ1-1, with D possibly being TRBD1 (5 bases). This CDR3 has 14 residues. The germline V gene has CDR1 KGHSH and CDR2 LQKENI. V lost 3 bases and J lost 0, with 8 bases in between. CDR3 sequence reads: CASSPTTVNTEAFF. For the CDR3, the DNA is TGTGCCAGCTCACCCACGACAGTGAACACTGAAGCTTTCTTT.

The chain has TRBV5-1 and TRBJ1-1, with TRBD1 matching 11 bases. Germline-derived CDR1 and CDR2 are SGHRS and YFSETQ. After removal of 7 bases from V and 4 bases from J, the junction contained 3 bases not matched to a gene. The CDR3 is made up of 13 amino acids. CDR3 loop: CASGTGGGTEAFF. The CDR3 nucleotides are TGCGCCAGCGGGACAGGGGGAGGCACTGAAGCTTTCTTT.

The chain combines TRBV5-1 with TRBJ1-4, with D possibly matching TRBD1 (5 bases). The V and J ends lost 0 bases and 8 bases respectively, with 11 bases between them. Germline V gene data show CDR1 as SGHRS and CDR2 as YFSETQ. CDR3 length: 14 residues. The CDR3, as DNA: TGCGCCAGCAGCTTGGCGGGGGGGTCGGAAAAACTGTTTTTT. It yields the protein CASSLAGGSEKLFF.

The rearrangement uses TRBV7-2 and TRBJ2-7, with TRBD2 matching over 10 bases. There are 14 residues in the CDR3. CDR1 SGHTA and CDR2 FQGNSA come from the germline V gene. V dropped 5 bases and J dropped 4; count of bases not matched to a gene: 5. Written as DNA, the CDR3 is TGTGCCAGCAGCCCTAGCGGGAGACCTTACGAGCAGTACTTC. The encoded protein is CASSPSGRPYEQYF.

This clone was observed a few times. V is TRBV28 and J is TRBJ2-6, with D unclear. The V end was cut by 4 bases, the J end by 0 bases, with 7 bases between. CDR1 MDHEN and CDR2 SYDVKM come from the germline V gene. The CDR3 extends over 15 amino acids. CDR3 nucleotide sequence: TGTGCCAGCAGTTCACCGGGCTCTGGGGCCAACGTCCTGACTTTC. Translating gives CASSSPGSGANVLTF.

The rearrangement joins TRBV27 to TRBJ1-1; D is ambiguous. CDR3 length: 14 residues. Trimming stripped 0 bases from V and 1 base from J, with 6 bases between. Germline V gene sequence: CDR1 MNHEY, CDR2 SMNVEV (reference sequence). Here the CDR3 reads CASSLSGRNTEAFF. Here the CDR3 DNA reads TGTGCCAGCAGTTTATCGGGCCGGAACACTGAAGCTTTCTTT.

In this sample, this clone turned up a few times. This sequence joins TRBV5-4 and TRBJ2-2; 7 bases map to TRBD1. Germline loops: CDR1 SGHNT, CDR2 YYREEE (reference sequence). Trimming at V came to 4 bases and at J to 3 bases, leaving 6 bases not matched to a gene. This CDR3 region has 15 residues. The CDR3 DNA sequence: TGTGCCAGCAGCCCACGGACAGGTCACACCGGGGAGCTGTTTTTT. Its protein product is CASSPRTGHTGELFF.

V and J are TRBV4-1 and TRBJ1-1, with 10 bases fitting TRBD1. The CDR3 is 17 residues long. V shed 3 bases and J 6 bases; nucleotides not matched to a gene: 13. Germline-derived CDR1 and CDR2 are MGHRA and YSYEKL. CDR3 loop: CASSHIATGGALSEAFF. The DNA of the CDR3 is TGCGCCAGCAGCCACATAGCGACAGGGGGCGCGTTGTCTGAAGCTTTCTTT.

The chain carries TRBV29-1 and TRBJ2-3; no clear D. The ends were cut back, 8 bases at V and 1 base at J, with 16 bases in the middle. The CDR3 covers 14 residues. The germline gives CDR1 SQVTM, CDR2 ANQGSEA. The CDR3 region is CSHSMGVGTDTQYF. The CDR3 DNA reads TGCAGCCACTCAATGGGCGTGGGCACAGATACGCAGTATTTT.

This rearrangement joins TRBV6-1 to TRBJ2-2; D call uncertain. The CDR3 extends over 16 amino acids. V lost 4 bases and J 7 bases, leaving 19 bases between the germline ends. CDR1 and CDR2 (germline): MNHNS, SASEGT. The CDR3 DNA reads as TGTGCCAGCAGTGGGGCACTGAGTTGGGTAGGCGGGGAGCTGTTTTTT. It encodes CASSGALSWVGGELFF.